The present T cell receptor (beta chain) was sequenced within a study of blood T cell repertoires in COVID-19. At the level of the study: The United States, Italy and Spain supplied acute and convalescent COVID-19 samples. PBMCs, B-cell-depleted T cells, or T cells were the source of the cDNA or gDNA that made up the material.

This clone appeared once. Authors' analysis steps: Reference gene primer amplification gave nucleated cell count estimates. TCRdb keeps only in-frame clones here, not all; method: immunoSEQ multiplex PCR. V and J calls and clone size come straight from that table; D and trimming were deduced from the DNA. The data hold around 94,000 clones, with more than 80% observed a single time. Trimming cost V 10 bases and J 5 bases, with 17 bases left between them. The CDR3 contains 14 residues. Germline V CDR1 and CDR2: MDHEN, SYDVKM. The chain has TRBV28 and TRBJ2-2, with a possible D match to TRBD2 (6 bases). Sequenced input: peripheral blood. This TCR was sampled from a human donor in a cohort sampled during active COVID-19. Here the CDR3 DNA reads TGTGCCACGAGAGTGGGGGGACGGACCGGGGAGCTGTTTTTT. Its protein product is CATRVGGRTGELFF.